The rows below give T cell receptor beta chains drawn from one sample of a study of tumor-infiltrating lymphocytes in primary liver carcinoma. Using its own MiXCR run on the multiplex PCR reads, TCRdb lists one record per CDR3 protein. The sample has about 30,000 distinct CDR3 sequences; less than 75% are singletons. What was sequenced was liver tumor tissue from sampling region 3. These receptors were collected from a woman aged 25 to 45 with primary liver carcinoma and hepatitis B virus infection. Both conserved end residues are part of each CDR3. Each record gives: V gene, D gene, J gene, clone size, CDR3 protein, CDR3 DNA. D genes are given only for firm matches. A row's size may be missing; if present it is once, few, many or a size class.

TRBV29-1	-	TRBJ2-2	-	CSVTGHSDGELFF	TGCAGCGTCACGGGGCACTCGGACGGGGAACTGTTTTTT
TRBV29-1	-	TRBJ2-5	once	CSVEASWLWVQDTQYF	TGCAGCGTTGAAGCCTCCTGGTTATGGGTCCAAGATACCCAGTACTTC
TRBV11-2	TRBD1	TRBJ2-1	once	CASSLTLGQGYGGEQSF	TGTGCCAGCAGCTTAACCCTCGGACAGGGGTACGGGGGTGAGCAGTCCTTC
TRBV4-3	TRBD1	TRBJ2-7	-	CVCSQNRWTGQEQYF	TGCGTCTGCAGCCAAAATCGATGGACAGGGCAGGAGCAGTACTTC
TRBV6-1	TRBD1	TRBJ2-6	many	CGSSEGQGALGANVLTF	TGTGGCAGCAGTGAAGGACAGGGGGCCCTTGGAGCCAACGTCCTGACTTTC
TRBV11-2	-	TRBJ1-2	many	CASSLGTPEGFYGYTF	TGTGCCAGCAGCCTCGGGACACCGGAGGGGTTCTATGGCTACACCTTC
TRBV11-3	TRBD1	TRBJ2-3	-	CASSQRSGTVISTDRQYF	TGTGCCAGCAGCCAGCGGTCCGGGACAGTGATTAGCACAGATAGGCAGTATTTT
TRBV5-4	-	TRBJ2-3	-	CASSVDGHPPLTYTQYF	TGTGCCAGCAGCGTAGACGGACACCCACCACTCACATATACGCAGTATTTT
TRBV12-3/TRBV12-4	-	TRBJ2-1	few	CASSLHRQSYNEQLF	TGTGCCAGCAGTTTACACAGGCAATCCTACAATGAGCAGCTCTTC
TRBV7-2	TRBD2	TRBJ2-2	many	CASRGGGIIAGELFF	TGTGCCAGCAGGGGCGGGGGGATAATCGCCGGGGAGCTGTTTTTT
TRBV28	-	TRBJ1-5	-	CVSSRGGQPQHF	TGTGTCAGCAGTCGAGGGGGTCAACCCCAGCATTTT
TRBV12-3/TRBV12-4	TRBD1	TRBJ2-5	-	CASSFRTGGTQETQYF	TGTGCCAGCAGTTTTCGTACAGGGGGAACACAAGAGACCCAGTACTTC
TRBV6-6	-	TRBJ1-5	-	CASSYRVEYSNQPQHF	TGTGCCAGCAGTTACCGAGTAGAGTATAGCAATCAGCCCCAGCATTTT
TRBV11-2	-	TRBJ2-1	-	CASSLSVMNEQPF	TGTGCCAGCAGCTTATCGGTTATGAATGAGCAGCCCTTC
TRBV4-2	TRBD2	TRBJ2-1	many	CASSQDFGGGNEQFF	TGTGCCAGCAGCCAAGATTTCGGCGGGGGCAATGAGCAGTTCTTC
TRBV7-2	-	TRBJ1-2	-	CASSFGPVYYGYIF	TGTGCCAGCAGCTTCGGGCCAGTCTACTATGGCTACATCTTC
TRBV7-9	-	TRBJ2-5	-	CVSSLKGERETQYF	TGTGTCAGCAGCTTAAAGGGGGAACGAGAGACTCAGTACTTC
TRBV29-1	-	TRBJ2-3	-	CNVVGSDSSTDAHYF	TGCAACGTTGTCGGTTCGGACTCAAGCACAGATGCGCACTATTTT
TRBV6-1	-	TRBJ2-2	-	CVSSETLPGGATNTGELFF	TGTGTCAGCAGTGAAACCCTTCCCGGGGGTGCCACGAACACCGGGGAGCTGTTTTTT
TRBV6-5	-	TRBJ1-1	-	CARSWNRDAKAFF	TGTGCCAGAAGTTGGAACAGGGACGCTAAAGCTTTCTTC
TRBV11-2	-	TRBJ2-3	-	CASSRTQLGRGDTQCF	TGTGCCAGCAGCCGGACGCAACTGGGAAGGGGAGATACGCAGTGTTTT
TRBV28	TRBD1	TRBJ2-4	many	CASSNVITQGAFWNIQYF	TGTGCCAGCAGTAACGTTATTACACAGGGGGCTTTTTGGAACATTCAGTACTTC
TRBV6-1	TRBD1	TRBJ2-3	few	CASHRQGPTSDTQYF	TGTGCCAGCCACCGACAGGGCCCTACCTCAGATACGCAGTATTTT
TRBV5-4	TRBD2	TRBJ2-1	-	CASSFPCGRSRNEQFF	TGCGCCAGCAGCTTCCCCTGCGGGAGGAGTCGGAATGAGCAGTTCTTT
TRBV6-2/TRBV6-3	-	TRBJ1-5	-	CASSYRDNQLQHF	TGTGCCAGCAGTTACCGTGACAATCAGCTCCAGCACTTT
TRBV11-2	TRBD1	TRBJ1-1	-	CASSARDRGCKRWRNTEAFF	TGTGCCAGCAGCGCTCGGGACAGGGGGTGCAAGAGATGGAGAAACACTGAAGCCTTCTTT
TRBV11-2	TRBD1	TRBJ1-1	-	CVSSALDRGHKRWSNTEAFF	TGTGTCAGCAGCGCTCTGGACAGGGGGCACAAGAGGTGGAGTAACACTGAAGCTTTCTTT
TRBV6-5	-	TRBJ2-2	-	CASCQRRGFTGELFF	TGTGCCAGCTGTCAGCGGAGAGGGTTCACTGGGGAGCTGTTTTTT
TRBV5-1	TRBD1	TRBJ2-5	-	CASSPDRVEQETLYF	TGCGCCAGCAGCCCGGACAGGGTGGAACAAGAGACCCTGTACTTC
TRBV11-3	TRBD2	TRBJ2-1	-	CASSQLAEGVYEQFF	TGTGCCAGCAGCCAACTAGCGGAGGGGGTGTATGAGCAGTTCTTC
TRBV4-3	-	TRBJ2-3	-	CASSQSVWLGGPDDMQYF	TGCGCCAGCAGCCAGTCGGTATGGCTGGGTGGTCCCGATGATATGCAGTATTTT
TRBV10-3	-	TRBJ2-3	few	CTISEGISGTDTQYF	TGTACCATCAGTGAGGGTATTAGCGGAACAGATACGCAGTATTTT
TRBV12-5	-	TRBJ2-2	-	CDSGQGSINTGELFF	TGTGATAGTGGCCAGGGCAGTATTAACACCGGGGAGCTGTTTTTT
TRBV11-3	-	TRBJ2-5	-	CGSSPPEAYQESQYF	TGTGGCAGCAGCCCACCGGAGGCCTACCAAGAGTCCCAGTACTTC
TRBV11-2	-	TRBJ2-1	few	CASNLVSGEGSEQFF	TGTGCCAGCAACTTAGTGTCGGGGGAAGGTAGCGAGCAGTTCTTC
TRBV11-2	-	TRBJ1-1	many	CASSPRRRIPNTEAFF	TGTGCCAGCAGCCCACGGAGGAGAATACCGAACACTGAAGCTTTCTTT
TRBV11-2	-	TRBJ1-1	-	CASSARGRRCKRWSNTEAFF	TGTGCCAGCAGCGCTCGGGGCAGGAGGTGCAAGAGGTGGAGTAACACTGAAGCTTTCTTT
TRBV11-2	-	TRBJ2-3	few	CASSLDWGSDTQYF	TGTGCCAGCAGCTTAGACTGGGGGTCAGATACCCAGTATTTT
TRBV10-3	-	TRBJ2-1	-	CAISVTMALSAYNEQFF	TGTGCTATCAGTGTGACCATGGCGCTTAGCGCCTACAATGAGCAGTTCTTC